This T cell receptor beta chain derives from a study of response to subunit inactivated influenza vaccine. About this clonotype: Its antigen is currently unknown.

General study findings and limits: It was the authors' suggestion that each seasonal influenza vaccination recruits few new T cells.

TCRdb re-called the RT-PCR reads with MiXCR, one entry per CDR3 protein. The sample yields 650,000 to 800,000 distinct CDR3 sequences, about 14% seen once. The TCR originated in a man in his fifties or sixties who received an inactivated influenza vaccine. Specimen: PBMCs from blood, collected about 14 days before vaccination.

Here the CDR3 DNA reads TGTGCCATCAGCCCCGGGACAGGGGGCGGTAGCACAGATACGCAGTATTTT. Protein: CAISPGTGGGSTDTQYF. The chain recombines TRBV10-3 with TRBJ2-3, with 12 bases aligning to TRBD1. The CDR3 spans 17 residues. V was clipped by 6 bases and J by 0 bases; unmatched bases: 7. Germline CDR1 and CDR2: ENHRY and SYGVKD.